Listed here are 22 T cell receptor beta chains from one sample, sequenced in a study of blood T cell repertoires in COVID-19. Generated by immunoSEQ multiplex PCR, the TCRdb table keeps only in-frame clones and is missing some. The table has about 250,000 clones, around 86% seen once. The sequenced sample consisted of PBMCs or T cells enriched from blood (not recorded which). These receptors were obtained from a man aged 40-49 years who had recovered from COVID-19.

J is TRBJ2-1 and V is TRBV3-1 (or the pseudogene TRBV3-2); 8 bases fit TRBD2. The CDR3 is 15 amino acids. V lost 4 bases, J lost 5 bases, and 7 bases stayed unmatched. Per the germline V gene, CDR1 is LGHDT and CDR2 is YNNKEL (reference sequence). The CDR3 DNA reads as TGTGCCAGCAGCCTCCCTGCTAGCGGGCACAATGAGCAGTTCTTC. Protein sequence: CASSLPASGHNEQFF.

The chain combines TRBV7-2 with TRBJ2-7; a possible D gene is TRBD2 (6 bases). V was shortened by 5 bases and J by 1 base, with 12 bases between the two germline ends. Germline V gene lookup returns CDR1 SGHTA and CDR2 FQGNSA. The CDR3 runs to 14 residues. The CDR3 coding sequence is TGTGCCAGCAGCCCGCAGGCGGGGTCCTACGAGCAGTACTTC. Amino acids: CASSPQAGSYEQYF.

V is TRBV2 and J is TRBJ1-1; D is uncertain. The ends were cut back, 0 bases at V and 8 bases at J, with 13 bases in the middle. This CDR3 comprises 14 residues. Per germline, CDR1 SNHLY and CDR2 FYNNEI. The CDR3 DNA reads TGTGCCAGCAGTGAAGCAGCGGCGGAGTTGGAAGCTTTCTTT. Its protein is CASSEAAAELEAFF.

This chain connects TRBV7-2 to TRBJ1-3; 7 positions match TRBD1. V shed 3 bases and J 3 bases; nucleotides not matched to a gene: 2. CDR1 and CDR2 (germline): SGHTA, FQGNSA. The CDR3 consists of 14 residues. The CDR3 protein is CASSFTGDGNTIYF. The CDR3 DNA sequence: TGTGCCAGCAGCTTCACAGGGGATGGAAACACCATATATTTT.

The chain employs TRBV6-1 and TRBJ2-1; TRBD1 matches at 10 bases. The CDR3 sequence is 13 residues long. V gave up 1 base and J gave up 10 bases; unmatched junction bases: 1. Germline assignment: CDR1 MNHNS and CDR2 SASEGT. The CDR3 is CASSEVGQGEQFF. Written as DNA, the CDR3 is TGTGCCAGCAGTGAAGTGGGACAGGGGGAGCAGTTCTTC.

The chain combines TRBV15 with TRBJ1-2, with 9 bases fitting TRBD1. CDR3 length equals 14 residues. The V and J ends lost 0 bases and 8 bases, in that order; junction bases with no gene match: 4. CDR1 LNHNV and CDR2 YYDKDF come from the germline V gene (reference sequence). CDR3 coding DNA: TGTGCCACCAGCAGAGATCCGGGGACAGGGGGCTACACCTTC. It encodes CATSRDPGTGGYTF. Together with reference TRBV15 and TRBJ1-2, the CDR3 gives the full variable domain: DAMVIQNPRYQVTQFGKPVTLSCSQTLNHNVMYWYQQKSSQAPKLLFHYYDKDFNNEADTPDNFQSRRPNTSFCFLDIRSPGLGDTAMYLCATSRDPGTGGYTFGSGTRLTVV.

The chain uses TRBV6-1 and TRBJ2-2, with D possibly TRBD2 on 5 matching bases. Germline CDR1 is MNHNS and CDR2 is SASEGT. The CDR3 runs 15 residues. The germline V and J ends were trimmed by 5 bases and 4 bases, with 14 bases remaining between them. CDR3 amino acids: CASSPNLGSTGELFF. Written as DNA, the CDR3 is TGTGCCAGCAGTCCCAATTTGGGGAGCACCGGGGAGCTGTTTTTT.

This clone was seen a few times. The chain recombines TRBV7-6 with TRBJ1-1, with 7 bases identical to TRBD1. CDR1 is SGHVS, CDR2 FNYEAQ, per germline. This CDR3 is built from 15 residues. With V trimmed by 2 bases and J by 4 bases, 7 bases remained unmatched. The chain's CDR3 is CASSLTQGVFTEAFF. In DNA form, the CDR3 reads TGTGCCAGCAGCTTAACTCAGGGGGTTTTCACTGAAGCTTTCTTT.

This clone was counted only a few times. The chain combines TRBV29-1 with TRBJ2-1, with 13 bases fitting TRBD2. Germline V gene lookup returns CDR1 SQVTM and CDR2 ANQGSEA. This CDR3 is 13 amino acids long. The V segment lost 3 bases and the J segment 7 bases; nucleotides outside the gene matches: 0. In nucleotides, the CDR3 is TGCAGCGTTGAGACTAGCGGGGGGAATGAGCAGTTCTTC. Protein: CSVETSGGNEQFF.

The chain employs TRBV7-3 and TRBJ2-3, with 10 bases fitting TRBD2. Looked up from germline, CDR1 is SGHTA and CDR2 is FQGTGA. With V trimmed by 4 bases and J by 7 bases, 11 bases remained unmatched. The CDR3 totals 16 residues. In DNA, the CDR3 is TGTGCCAGCAGCTCGCTAGCGGGGGCGCAGGTCAATACGCAGTATTTT. Protein product: CASSSLAGAQVNTQYF.

This rearrangement joins TRBV19 to TRBJ2-1, with 8 bases that match TRBD1. Unmatched junction bases numbered 9, after V lost 7 bases and J lost 4 bases. Germline V gene data show CDR1 as LNHDA and CDR2 as SQIVND (reference sequence). There are 15 residues in the CDR3. CDR3 loop: CASNPGQAFYNEQFF. Here the CDR3 DNA reads TGTGCCAGTAATCCGGGACAGGCATTTTACAATGAGCAGTTCTTC.

V gene TRBV7-2 combines with J gene TRBJ2-7; 9 bases line up with TRBD2. V shed 4 bases and J 6 bases; nucleotides not matched to a gene: 10. The CDR3 contains 15 residues. Germline V CDR1 and CDR2: SGHTA, FQGNSA. The CDR3 DNA reads as TGTGCCAGCAGCTCCGTAGCGGGGGCCCCCTCCGAGCAGTACTTC. Translating gives CASSSVAGAPSEQYF.

This clone was detected only a few times. This rearrangement joins TRBV5-1 to TRBJ1-2; D gene uncertain. Trimming took off 0 bases at V and 8 bases at J, with 14 bases between the two ends. The CDR3 sequence is 14 residues long. Germline loops: CDR1 SGHRS, CDR2 YFSETQ. The CDR3 DNA reads TGCGCCAGCAGCTTGGAGGGAGGGCAAGGCGGCTACACCTTC. This sequence encodes CASSLEGGQGGYTF.

This clone was seen once. The chain carries TRBV7-8 and TRBJ1-1, with D maybe TRBD1 (5 bases). The V gene's germline CDR1 is SGHVS and CDR2 FQNEAQ. V was clipped by 7 bases and J by 4 bases, with 22 bases between them. The CDR3 has 16 amino acids. The CDR3 DNA reads TGTGCCAGCACGATAAGCCTTGGGGGGGATTTCACTGAAGCTTTCTTT. It yields the protein CASTISLGGDFTEAFF.

J is TRBJ2-1 and V is TRBV3-1 (or the pseudogene TRBV3-2), with D maybe TRBD2 (5 bases). The CDR3 length is 15 residues. Trimming removed 1 base at V and 7 bases at J, with 14 bases between. Germline values: CDR1 LGHDT, CDR2 YNNKEL (reference sequence). The CDR3 sequence is CASSQVAAEVNEQFF. CDR3 DNA sequence: TGTGCCAGCAGCCAAGTGGCGGCGGAGGTTAATGAGCAGTTCTTC.

The J gene is TRBJ2-7, the V gene TRBV20-1; no definite D call. Germline V gives CDR1 DFQATT, CDR2 SNEGSKA (reference sequence). The CDR3 runs 13 residues. Trimming removed 5 bases at V and 4 bases at J, with 15 bases between. CDR3 nucleotides: TGCAGTGCTTGTGGACGGTCCGGGTACGAGCAGTACTTC. Translation gives CSACGRSGYEQYF.

This sequence joins TRBV18 and TRBJ2-7; 7 bases map to TRBD1. V shed 3 bases and J 5 bases; nucleotides not matched to a gene: 1. Germline-derived CDR1 and CDR2 are KGHSH and LQKENI. This CDR3 is 12 amino acids long. The chain's CDR3 is CASSPGQDEQYF. In nucleotides, the CDR3 is TGTGCCAGCTCACCCGGACAGGACGAGCAGTACTTC. Full variable domain (outside the CDR3, taken from reference TRBV18 and TRBJ2-7): NAGVMQNPRHLVRRRGQEARLRCSPMKGHSHVYWYRQLPEEGLKFMVYLQKENIIDESGMPKERFSAEFPKEGPSILRIQQVVRGDSAAYFCASSPGQDEQYFGPGTRLTVT.

V gene TRBV6-1 combines with J gene TRBJ2-6; no definite D call. The CDR3 runs 20 residues. The V gene lost 1 base and the J gene lost 0 bases, with 19 bases spanning the gap. The germline V gene encodes CDR1 MNHNS and CDR2 SASEGT. The CDR3, as DNA: TGTGCCAGCAGTGAAGTTCGACTCGGAAATTGGCGCTCTGGGGCCAACGTCCTGACTTTC. It translates to CASSEVRLGNWRSGANVLTF.

The rearrangement uses TRBV18 and TRBJ1-2, with TRBD1 as a possible D gene (5 bases). Per germline, CDR1 KGHSH and CDR2 LQKENI. Trimming left V 6 bases short and J 4 bases short, with 12 bases between. This CDR3 is built from 13 residues. CDR3 coding DNA: TGTGCCAGCTCGTTAGGGGATTTCTATGGCTACACCTTC. Its protein is CASSLGDFYGYTF.

This chain connects TRBV18 to TRBJ1-2; perhaps TRBD1 as D (6 bases). The germline V and J ends were trimmed by 2 bases and 2 bases, with 9 bases remaining between them. CDR1 is KGHSH, CDR2 LQKENI, per germline. This CDR3 is 14 amino acids long. The CDR3 DNA is TGTGCCAGCTCACCAGAGGACAGAAACTATGGCTACACCTTC. It codes for CASSPEDRNYGYTF.

CDR3 in DNA: TGTGCCAGCAGCCCCGCCGGGACAGGGTTGGGCTACACCTTC. This encodes CASSPAGTGLGYTF. The chain employs TRBV7-2 and TRBJ1-2; 9 nucleotides line up with TRBD1. The CDR3 covers 14 residues. Germline CDR1 SGHTA, CDR2 FQGNSA. Trimming took 5 bases from V and 8 from J; bases not matched to a gene: 9.

The sample holds a few counts of this clone. This chain joins TRBV6-5 and TRBJ2-7, with D tentatively TRBD1 (5 bases). The CDR3 sequence is 13 residues long. The V gene lost 2 bases and the J gene lost 7 bases, with 12 bases spanning the gap. In germline, CDR1 is MNHEY, CDR2 SVGAGI. The CDR3 here is CASSYGAGREQYF. The CDR3, as DNA: TGTGCCAGCAGTTACGGGGCCGGGCGAGAGCAGTACTTC.